The sequence of this T cell receptor (beta chain) was determined in a study of blood T cell repertoires in COVID-19. Recruits, aged roughly 18 to 95 years, lived in about two dozen US areas. Categorization into cohorts depended on clinical history that participants reported. Recovered Cohort 3 donors showed two negative PCRs, clearance, or symptom resolution. Per the germline V gene, CDR1 is MNHEY and CDR2 is SMNVEV (reference sequence). V lost 7 bases and J lost 12, with 22 bases in between. This CDR3 region has 15 residues. The authors' processing: Quantification of nucleated cells was approximated via reference gene primer amplification. Clones were read by immunoSEQ multiplex PCR, and TCRdb kept only the in-frame ones, dropping some. The D gene and trimming were derived from the DNA, and the V and J assignments and clone size from that table. Among under 200,000 clones listed, less than 90% were seen once.

This clonotype was sampled from a woman aged 45-65 years who had recovered from COVID-19. V is TRBV27 and J is TRBJ1-6; D unclear. Sequencing was done on a sample of PBMCs or T cells enriched from blood (not recorded which). In DNA, the CDR3 is TGTGCCAGCACTTGGGGTGACCGGGATTTTGGACCCCTCCACTTT. Translation: CASTWGDRDFGPLHF.